A single sample gave rise to the 26 T cell receptor beta chains below, sequenced in a study of blood T cell repertoires in COVID-19. Produced via immunoSEQ multiplex PCR; TCRdb's table is partial and in-frame only. The data show 79,000 or so clones, 85% seen once. The specimen was peripheral blood. The receptors were gathered from a man aged 60-69 years with COVID-19, enrolled during active disease.

The chain links TRBV6-1 to TRBJ2-1; D gene unclear. The V and J ends lost 2 bases and 3 bases respectively, with 2 bases between them. Germline V gives CDR1 MNHNS, CDR2 SASEGT. There are 12 residues in the CDR3. The CDR3 is CASSELYNEQFF. The CDR3 DNA reads TGTGCCAGCAGTGAACTCTACAATGAGCAGTTCTTC.

The rearrangement uses TRBV30 and TRBJ2-5; possible D gene TRBD1, 5 bases. CDR1 and CDR2 (germline): GTSNPN, SVGIG (reference sequence). This CDR3 contains 16 residues. The germline V and J ends were trimmed by 3 bases and 0 bases, with 17 bases remaining between them. The CDR3 DNA is TGTGCCTGGAGAGGCCAGGGATCCAGATACCAAGAGACCCAGTACTTC. It translates to CAWRGQGSRYQETQYF.

This clone was counted a single time. Written as DNA, the CDR3 is TGTGCCAGCAAACTAGCGGCACAAGAGACCCAGTACTTC. This sequence encodes CASKLAAQETQYF. The chain combines TRBV5-4 with TRBJ2-5; 8 nucleotides line up with TRBD2. CDR1 and CDR2 (germline): SGHNT, YYREEE (reference sequence). The CDR3 extends over 13 amino acids. V dropped 6 bases and J dropped 2; count of bases not matched to a gene: 3.

The sample holds one count of this clone. The chain links TRBV11-2 to TRBJ1-4, with D perhaps TRBD1 (6 bases). The V end was cut by 1 base, the J end by 11 bases, with 11 bases between. CDR1 is SGHAT, CDR2 FQNNGV, per germline. The CDR3 runs to 13 residues. CDR3 sequence reads: CASSLAQGGKLFF. CDR3 DNA: TGTGCCAGCAGCTTAGCACAGGGAGGGAAACTGTTTTTT.

The chain combines TRBV2 with TRBJ1-6; 10 bases match TRBD1. The CDR3 contains 17 residues. The junction had 6 bases not matched to a gene; V was cut back by 0 bases and J by 7 bases. The V gene's germline CDR1 is SNHLY and CDR2 FYNNEI. The DNA of the CDR3 is TGTGCCAGCAGTGAAGCGACGACAGGGGGCGCGAATTCACCCCTCCACTTT. Translation gives CASSEATTGGANSPLHF.

The chain employs TRBV10-3 and TRBJ2-1; 8 bases match TRBD2. Germline V gene lookup returns CDR1 ENHRY and CDR2 SYGVKD. The CDR3 length is 16 residues. V lost 0 bases and J lost 7; bases outside the gene matches: 8. CDR3 in amino acids: CAISESLGGAGNEQFF. DNA of the CDR3: TGTGCCATCAGTGAGTCCCTCGGGGGGGCGGGGAATGAGCAGTTCTTC.

The chain couples TRBV7-6 to TRBJ2-2; no clear D gene. This CDR3 is 14 amino acids long. CDR1 and CDR2 (germline): SGHVS, FNYEAQ. With 1 base removed from V and 3 bases from J, the gap between germline ends came to 6 bases. The CDR3 sequence: CASSLGQYTGELFF. Here the CDR3 DNA reads TGTGCCAGCAGCTTAGGGCAGTACACCGGGGAGCTGTTTTTT.

The chain joins TRBV5-6 to TRBJ2-5; 8 bases fit TRBD2. From germline, CDR1 is SGHDT and CDR2 YYEEEE. This CDR3 has 16 residues. Unmatched junction bases numbered 11, after V lost 2 bases and J lost 5 bases. The chain's CDR3 is CASSFPTGGRRETQYF. CDR3 nucleotides: TGTGCCAGCAGCTTCCCTACGGGGGGGCGCAGGGAGACCCAGTACTTC. The variable domain in full, with the rest retrieved from reference TRBV5-6 and TRBJ2-5, is DAGVTQSPTHLIKTRGQQVTLRCSPKSGHDTVSWYQQALGQGPQFIFQYYEEEERQRGNFPDRFSGHQFPNYSSELNVNALLLGDSALYLCASSFPTGGRRETQYFGPGTRLLVL.

The rearrangement uses TRBV2 and TRBJ2-2; TRBD2 matches 12 bases. The CDR3 loop spans 15 amino acids. The junction had 7 bases not matched to a gene; V was cut back by 8 bases and J by 6 bases. Germline lookup yields CDR1 SNHLY and CDR2 FYNNEI. This CDR3 is CASGGTSGSPGELFF. The CDR3 region has the DNA TGTGCCAGCGGCGGGACTAGCGGGTCGCCCGGGGAGCTGTTTTTT. The entire variable domain, with the rest obtained from reference TRBV2 and TRBJ2-2, is as follows: EPEVTQTPSHQVTQMGQEVILRCVPISNHLYFYWYRQILGQKVEFLVSFYNNEISEKSEIFDDQFSVERPDGSNFTLKIRSTKLEDSAMYFCASGGTSGSPGELFFGEGSRLTVL.

In its sample, this clone was seen a few times. This sequence joins TRBV7-2 and TRBJ2-1; D remains ambiguous. The germline V and J ends were trimmed by 1 base and 9 bases, with 4 bases remaining between them. The CDR3 contains 11 residues. Per germline, CDR1 SGHTA and CDR2 FQGNSA. CDR3 nucleotide sequence: TGTGCCAGCAGCTTAGTGGCTGAGCAGTTCTTC. As protein: CASSLVAEQFF.

The chain is built from TRBV28 and TRBJ1-2, with D possibly TRBD1 on 5 matching bases. Trimming took 2 bases from V and 7 from J, leaving 14 bases between them. This CDR3 comprises 14 residues. Looked up from germline, CDR1 is MDHEN and CDR2 is SYDVKM. Here the CDR3 reads CASSLDGQGGGYTF. CDR3 in DNA: TGTGCCAGCAGTTTAGATGGCCAGGGCGGTGGCTACACCTTC.

The chain recombines TRBV5-4 with TRBJ2-7, with TRBD2 matching 14 bases. The CDR3 runs to 15 residues. Germline CDR1 and CDR2: SGHNT and YYREEE (reference sequence). Trimming cost V 6 bases and J 4 bases; bases outside gene matches: 6. The CDR3, as DNA: TGTGCCAGCACCCCGGGACTAGCGGGAGAATACGAGCAGTACTTC. It encodes CASTPGLAGEYEQYF.

In its sample, this clone was seen once. The chain links TRBV6-5 to TRBJ1-2, with a tentative D call TRBD1 (5 bases). Germline V lookup: CDR1 MNHEY, CDR2 SVGAGI. Trimming cost V 2 bases and J 7 bases, with 11 bases left between them. The CDR3 has 13 residues. This chain's CDR3 is CASSYGRATGYTF. CDR3 sequence (DNA): TGTGCCAGCAGTTACGGCAGGGCGACTGGCTACACCTTC.

The chain combines TRBV29-1 with TRBJ1-1; D is possibly TRBD1 (6 bases). Germline CDR1 is SQVTM and CDR2 is ANQGSEA. The CDR3 has 14 residues. V lost 7 bases and J 5 bases, leaving 20 bases between the germline ends. The CDR3 region has the DNA TGCAGCGCTGGGACAAGCGCGAGGTATACTGAAGCTTTCTTT. Translation: CSAGTSARYTEAFF. Full variable domain (missing parts from reference TRBV29-1 and TRBJ1-1): SAVISQKPSRDICQRGTSLTIQCQVDSQVTMMFWYRQQPGQSLTLIATANQGSEATYESGFVIDKFPISRPNLTFSTLTVSNMSPEDSSIYLCSAGTSARYTEAFFGQGTRLTVV.

This clone was recorded once. This chain uses TRBV6-5 with TRBJ2-5; 8 positions match TRBD2. Germline CDR1 reads MNHEY; CDR2 reads SVGAGI. V was clipped by 7 bases and J by 5 bases; unmatched bases: 12. This CDR3 spans 15 amino acids. CDR3 in DNA: TGTGCCAGCATAGCAGCGGGGGCTCTCCGGGAGACCCAGTACTTC. Translating it yields CASIAAGALRETQYF.

The rearrangement links TRBV7-9 to TRBJ2-5; 8 bases line up with TRBD1. The V gene's germline CDR1 is SEHNR and CDR2 FQNEAQ (reference sequence). Losses at the gene ends were 5 bases for V and 1 base for J; bases not matched to a gene: 6. The CDR3 is 15 amino acids. In DNA, the CDR3 is TGTGCCAGCAGCACGGACAGGGCCCGCCAAGAGACCCAGTACTTC. It yields the protein CASSTDRARQETQYF. The variable domain in full, completed from reference TRBV7-9 and TRBJ2-5, reads DTGVSQNPRHKITKRGQNVTFRCDPISEHNRLYWYRQTLGQGPEFLTYFQNEAQLEKSRLLSDRFSAERPKGSFSTLEIQRTEQGDSAMYLCASSTDRARQETQYFGPGTRLLVL.

A remark on this clone: The junction departs from the called germline gene at one end, perhaps through a read error. The V call is TRBV6-1, the J call TRBJ2-1; 12 nucleotides match TRBD2. CDR1 MNHNS and CDR2 SASEGT come from the germline V gene. The CDR3 runs to 18 residues. The CDR3 loop reads CASSEGGLAGSSYNEQFF. The CDR3 coding sequence is TGTGCCAGCAGCGAAGGAGGACTAGCGGGATCAAGCTACAATGAGCAGTTCTTC.

This clone was recorded many times. Other DNA sequences in the sample encode the same CDR3. V usage is TRBV2 and J usage is TRBJ1-3; TRBD1 matches at 7 bases. The CDR3 has 13 amino acids. J gave up 4 bases and V 8 bases, and 5 bases lay outside the gene matches. The germline V gene encodes CDR1 SNHLY and CDR2 FYNNEI. Here the CDR3 DNA reads TGTGCCAGCCAACAGGGGTCAGGAAACACCATATATTTT. Its translation is CASQQGSGNTIYF.

This clone occurred once. The chain employs TRBV2 and TRBJ1-1; 7 bases line up with TRBD1. The V gene's germline CDR1 is SNHLY and CDR2 FYNNEI. This CDR3 is 14 amino acids long. The V and J ends lost 6 bases and 3 bases, in that order; junction bases with no gene match: 7. The CDR3 region is CASRGVRGYTEAFF. Here the CDR3 DNA reads TGTGCCAGCAGAGGGGTCAGGGGGTACACTGAAGCTTTCTTT.

V is TRBV19 and J is TRBJ1-1, with D possibly matching TRBD1 (6 bases). Deletions cut 3 bases from V and 4 bases from J, with 18 bases between. CDR3 length: 16 amino acids. The germline V gene encodes CDR1 LNHDA and CDR2 SQIVND (reference sequence). In DNA form, the CDR3 reads TGTGCCAGTAGTATCCGCCCCGGACAGCCCCGCACTGAAGCTTTCTTT. Protein sequence: CASSIRPGQPRTEAFF.

V is TRBV10-3 and J is TRBJ1-4; no reliable D call. The germline CDR1 and CDR2 sequences are ENHRY and SYGVKD. This CDR3 is 13 amino acids long. Between the trimmed V and J ends, which lost 4 bases and 2 bases, there was a span of 5 bases. CDR3 loop: CAISAGTNEKLFF. CDR3 nucleotide sequence: TGTGCCATCAGTGCCGGGACTAATGAAAAACTGTTTTTT.

In its sample, this clone was seen a few times. The chain uses TRBV10-2 and TRBJ2-5; maybe TRBD2 (7 bases). V lost 6 bases and J 3 bases, leaving 17 bases between the germline ends. CDR3 size: 15 residues. Looked up from germline, CDR1 is WSHSY and CDR2 is SAAADI. CDR3 protein: CASRVPGGPEETQYF. CDR3 DNA sequence: TGCGCCAGCAGAGTTCCCGGGGGGCCGGAAGAGACCCAGTACTTC.

The chain employs TRBV6-5 and TRBJ1-1, with D perhaps matching TRBD1 (6 bases). Germline lookup yields CDR1 MNHEY and CDR2 SVGAGI. V lost 6 bases to trimming and J lost 1 base, with 9 bases between them. The CDR3 runs 13 residues. CDR3 nucleotides: TGTGCCAGCAGATCGGGACAGAACACTGAAGCTTTCTTT. Encoded protein: CASRSGQNTEAFF.

This clone has only a few counts. The J gene is TRBJ2-7, the V gene TRBV10-1, with D maybe TRBD2 (5 bases). V lost 3 bases to trimming and J lost 5 bases, with 8 bases between them. The germline gives CDR1 WNHNN, CDR2 SYGVQD (reference sequence). The CDR3 covers 12 residues. The DNA of the CDR3 is TGCGCCAGCAGTGAACGGGGAAACGAGCAGTACTTC. Residues: CASSERGNEQYF.

The chain couples TRBV6-5 to TRBJ1-1, with 7 bases identical to TRBD1. Germline trimming cut 4 bases from V and 4 bases from J; bases unmatched to any gene: 3. This CDR3 contains 13 residues. The germline V gene encodes CDR1 MNHEY and CDR2 SVGAGI. CDR3: CASSFDRVTEAFF. The CDR3 DNA reads as TGTGCCAGCAGTTTTGACAGGGTCACTGAAGCTTTCTTT.

The V gene is TRBV6-5, the J gene TRBJ2-1; 7 bases fit TRBD2. Germline values: CDR1 MNHEY, CDR2 SVGAGI. V lost 6 bases and J lost 8; bases outside the gene matches: 4. The CDR3 covers 12 residues. DNA of the CDR3: TGTGCCAGCAGCCCGGGGGGTTATGAGCAGTTCTTC. Its protein product is CASSPGGYEQFF.